The 11 T cell receptor beta chains below all came from one sample that was sequenced in a study of T cells in Graves' hyperthyroidism and ophthalmopathy. TCR beta CDR3 region amplification was performed from RNA transcripts. During a first-round RT-PCR of the TCR CDR3, the HTBI primer set was used. One entry per CDR3 protein, called by TCRdb with MiXCR from the multiplex PCR reads. The sample has approximately 380,000 distinct CDR3 sequences, around an eighth seen once. Sequenced sample: blood. The receptor source for this set is a man in his fifties with Graves' ophthalmopathy.

This clonotype has more than one count but fewer than ten. V is TRBV6-9 and J is TRBJ2-2, with D possibly TRBD2 on 5 matching bases. The length of the CDR3 is 15 residues. The ends were cut back, 6 bases at V and 1 base at J, with 12 bases in the middle. Germline CDR1 and CDR2: MNHGY and SVAAGI. CDR3 loop: CASSPAGRNTGELFF. In DNA, the CDR3 is TGTGCCAGCAGCCCGGCGGGCAGGAACACCGGGGAGCTGTTTTTT.

This clonotype has ten or more counts. The chain joins TRBV6-2 or TRBV6-3 to TRBJ2-7, with 7 nucleotides matching TRBD1. CDR1 MNHEY and CDR2 SVGEGT come from the germline V gene. V lost 2 bases, J lost 3 bases, and 4 bases stayed unmatched. CDR3 size: 14 residues. The CDR3 sequence is CASSYGTELYEQYF. The CDR3, as DNA: TGTGCCAGCAGTTACGGGACAGAGCTCTACGAGCAGTACTTC.

The sample holds a few counts of this clonotype. CDR3 sequence reads: CASGPPGNTIYF. Written as DNA, the CDR3 is TGTGCTAGTGGCCCTCCTGGAAACACCATATATTTT. V and J are TRBV12-5 and TRBJ1-3; the D is unclear. There are 12 residues in the CDR3. V lost 6 bases and J 2 bases, leaving 5 bases between the germline ends. CDR1 and CDR2 (germline): LGHNT, FRNRAP.

Only one count was recorded for this clonotype. A read error may explain this, as a much larger clone is one base away. The chain employs TRBV5-1 and TRBJ1-1, with 7 bases lining up with TRBD1. This CDR3 is 15 amino acids long. The V gene's germline CDR1 is SGHRS and CDR2 YFSETQ. The DNA for the CDR3 is TGCCCCAGCAGCCCAACCTGGGACAGAGGGGCTGAAGCTTTCTTT. Translated: CPSSPTWDRGAEAFF.

The table lists this clonotype with many counts. This sequence joins TRBV7-8 and TRBJ2-2; the D call may be TRBD1 or TRBD2 (5 bases each). The CDR3 length is 16 residues. Trimming stripped 5 bases from V and 4 bases from J, with 17 bases between. CDR1 SGHVS and CDR2 FQNEAQ come from the germline V gene. The CDR3 DNA follows: TGTGCCAGCAGCCCCCGAGGGGACGCCCGCACCGGGGAGCTGTTTTTT. Its translation is CASSPRGDARTGELFF. The full variable domain, in which reference TRBV7-8 and TRBJ2-2 provide the parts outside the CDR3, is GAGVSQSPRYKVAKRGQDVALRCDPISGHVSLFWYQQALGQGPEFLTYFQNEAQLDKSGLPSDRFFAERPEGSVSTLKIQRTQQEDSAVYLCASSPRGDARTGELFFGEGSRLTVL.

This clonotype was seen repeatedly, ten times or more. The gene calls are TRBV6-1 and TRBJ1-5; 7 bases line up with TRBD1. The CDR3 covers 14 residues. Germline V lookup: CDR1 MNHNS, CDR2 SASEGT. Unmatched junction bases numbered 6, after V lost 8 bases and J lost 2 bases. This CDR3 reads CASRPTGGNQPQHF. In DNA, the CDR3 is TGTGCCAGCCGGCCCACAGGGGGCAATCAGCCCCAGCATTTT.

This clonotype was counted ten times or more. The rearrangement joins TRBV3-1 to TRBJ2-1; D gene ambiguous. The CDR3 loop spans 13 amino acids. Germline CDR1 LGHDT, CDR2 YNNKEL (reference sequence). Trimming stripped 1 base from V and 6 bases from J, with 7 bases between. The CDR3, as DNA: TGTGCCAGCAGCCAAGCGTGGGGCAATGAGCAGTTCTTC. Its protein is CASSQAWGNEQFF.

This clonotype was seen at least ten times. This rearrangement joins TRBV3-1 to TRBJ1-4; D gene uncertain. Germline V gene lookup returns CDR1 LGHDT and CDR2 YNNKEL (reference sequence). V shed 4 bases and J shed 7 bases, with 4 bases lying between them. The CDR3 has 11 amino acids. CDR3 sequence reads: CASSPPEKLFF. As DNA, the CDR3 is TGTGCCAGCAGCCCTCCTGAAAAACTGTTTTTT.

This clonotype has only a few counts. V is TRBV20-1 and J is TRBJ1-3, with D unresolved. This CDR3 has 15 residues. Germline V CDR1 and CDR2: DFQATT, SNEGSKA (reference sequence). Trimming pared 0 bases from V and 4 bases from J, leaving 13 bases between. This CDR3 is CSARDVRVNGNTIYF. The CDR3 coding sequence is TGCAGTGCTAGAGATGTTCGGGTGAACGGAAACACCATATATTTT.

This clonotype was seen ten or more times. The gene calls are TRBV6-2 or TRBV6-3 and TRBJ2-7; a weak D match, TRBD1 (5 bases). The germline V gene encodes CDR1 MNHEY and CDR2 SVGEGT. CDR3 size: 15 residues. V was cut by 0 bases and J by 2 bases, with 11 bases left in between. The CDR3 spells CASSYSTATAYEQYF. The DNA of the CDR3 is TGTGCCAGCAGTTACTCGACTGCGACAGCCTACGAGCAGTACTTC.

This clonotype was counted many times. The CDR3 region has the DNA TGTGCCAGCAGTTATGAAAAGGGAGCCTACGAGCAGTACTTC. This encodes CASSYEKGAYEQYF. The V gene is TRBV6-9, the J gene TRBJ2-7, with D maybe TRBD2 (5 bases). In germline, CDR1 is MNHGY, CDR2 SVAAGI. This CDR3 is 14 amino acids long. V was cut by 2 bases and J by 2 bases, with 10 bases left in between.